This TCR beta chain was obtained from a study of beta chain features in type 1 diabetes. Regarding this clone: Its antigen is unknown.

The isolated RNA, all of it, was reverse transcribed, so expressed TCRB transcripts were what got sequenced. The repertoire was sequenced with immunoSEQ multiplex PCR; TCRdb's copy has only in-frame clones and lacks some. Here the sample spans 300,000 to 350,000 clones, approximately 13% being singletons. Sorting gave populations that all exceeded 98% purity. Findings and caveats of the study: Researchers reported that naive, central memory and Treg TCRB repertoires appeared more similar in patients than in healthy donors. When Type 1 diabetes patients were examined, their TCRB CDR3s proved moderately but significantly shorter in all four CD4+ subsets. A cDNA-based sequencing approach could over-represent cells with high TCR expression.

The CDR3 sequence is 14 residues long. Germline loops: CDR1 SNHLY, CDR2 FYNNEI. The ends were cut back, 8 bases at V and 1 base at J, with 13 bases in the middle. The chain couples TRBV2 to TRBJ2-3, with TRBD2 as a possible D gene (5 bases). This clonotype was obtained from a woman between 18 and 29 years old with type 1 diabetes. Sequencing input: naive CD4+ T cells from blood. CDR3 in amino acids: CASPTRQGTDTQYF. CDR3 sequence (DNA): TGTGCCAGCCCTACTAGGCAGGGCACAGATACGCAGTATTTT.